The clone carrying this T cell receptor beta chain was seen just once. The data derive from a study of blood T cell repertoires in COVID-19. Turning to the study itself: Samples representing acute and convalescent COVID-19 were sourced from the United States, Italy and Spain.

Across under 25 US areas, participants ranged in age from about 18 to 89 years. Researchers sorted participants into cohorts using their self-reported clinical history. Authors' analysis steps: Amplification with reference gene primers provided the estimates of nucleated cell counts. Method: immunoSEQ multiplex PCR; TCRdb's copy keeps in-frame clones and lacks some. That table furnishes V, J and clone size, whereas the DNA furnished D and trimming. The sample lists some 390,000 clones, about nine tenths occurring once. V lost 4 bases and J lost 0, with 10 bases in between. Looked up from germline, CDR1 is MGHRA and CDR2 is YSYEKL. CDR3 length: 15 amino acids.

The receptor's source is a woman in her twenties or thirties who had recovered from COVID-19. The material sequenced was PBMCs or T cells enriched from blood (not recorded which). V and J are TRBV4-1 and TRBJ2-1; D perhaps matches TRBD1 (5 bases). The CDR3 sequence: CASSPGFDSYNEQFF. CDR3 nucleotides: TGCGCCAGCAGCCCAGGGTTTGACTCCTACAATGAGCAGTTCTTC.